Following are 21 T cell receptor beta chains from one sample sequenced in a study of shared T cell receptors in the human thymus. The data were produced by immunoSEQ multiplex PCR, yet TCRdb's version contains in-frame clones alone and is incomplete. The table lists approximately 580,000 clones, 70% to 80% of them singletons. The same sample was also studied in work on human thymus T cells.

The sample comprised thymocytes. Receptors were obtained from a boy in the first two years of life with a congenital heart defect.

The V call is TRBV9, the J call TRBJ2-5; D not certain. The V and J ends lost 4 bases and 4 bases respectively, with 8 bases between them. The CDR3 runs 12 residues. The germline gives CDR1 SGDLS, CDR2 YYNGEE. CDR3 nucleotides: TGTGCCAGCAGCCCACCGGGAGAGACCCAGTACTTC. Its protein is CASSPPGETQYF.

The chain links TRBV19 to TRBJ2-1; TRBD1 matches at 7 bases. Germline CDR1 is LNHDA and CDR2 is SQIVND (reference sequence). This CDR3 comprises 15 residues. Germline trimming cut 3 bases from V and 0 bases from J; bases unmatched to any gene: 2. The CDR3 is CASSIYRGSYNEQFF. The CDR3 DNA reads as TGTGCCAGTAGTATCTACAGGGGCTCCTACAATGAGCAGTTCTTC.

This clone was seen once. CDR3 amino acids: CASSLGQGGGEQYF. CDR3 bases: TGTGCCAGCAGTTTGGGACAGGGGGGAGGCGAGCAGTACTTC. The chain has TRBV28 and TRBJ2-7, with TRBD1 matching over 11 bases. With 3 bases clipped from V and 6 bases from J, the junction kept 4 bases outside the gene matches. Germline-derived CDR1 and CDR2 are MDHEN and SYDVKM. This CDR3 is 14 amino acids long.

The table lists this clone with a few counts. The J gene is TRBJ2-4, the V gene TRBV5-6; 9 bases are a match to TRBD1. Per the germline V gene, CDR1 is SGHDT and CDR2 is YYEEEE. The CDR3 extends over 15 amino acids. The ends lost 4 bases at V and 6 bases at J; junction bases unmatched: 8. CDR3 bases: TGTGCCAGCAGCGCGGCAGGGACAGGGATAAACATTCAGTACTTC. It specifies CASSAAGTGINIQYF.

A few counts support this clone. This chain's CDR3 is CASSPTPGGSEDYGYTF. Written as DNA, the CDR3 is TGTGCCAGTAGCCCTACCCCTGGAGGGTCAGAGGACTATGGCTACACCTTC. The chain is built from TRBV19 and TRBJ1-2; D is undetermined. CDR1 is LNHDA and CDR2 is SQIVND in the germline V gene (reference sequence). The CDR3 is made up of 17 amino acids. V dropped 6 bases and J dropped 3 bases, with 23 bases sitting between them.

The chain joins TRBV6-5 to TRBJ2-3, with 11 bases lining up with TRBD2. The CDR3 consists of 16 residues. The trim removed 4 bases at V and 1 base at J, leaving 4 bases unmatched. Germline V gene data show CDR1 as MNHEY and CDR2 as SVGAGI. The CDR3 loop is CASSLLAGVGTDTQYF. The CDR3 coding sequence is TGTGCCAGCAGTTTACTAGCGGGAGTGGGCACAGATACGCAGTATTTT.

This clone was observed a handful of times. The chain carries TRBV18 and TRBJ2-5; possibly TRBD1 for D (6 bases). Per the germline V gene, CDR1 is KGHSH and CDR2 is LQKENI. The CDR3 covers 14 residues. Trimming took off 5 bases at V and 5 bases at J, with 15 bases between the two ends. The CDR3, as DNA: TGTGCCAGCTCAACACAGGACAGCCGGGAGACCCAGTACTTC. Translation gives CASSTQDSRETQYF.

The chain uses TRBV29-1 and TRBJ2-3; 7 bases fit TRBD1. Germline V gene data show CDR1 as SQVTM and CDR2 as ANQGSEA. CDR3 size: 13 residues. CDR3 sequence reads: CRTQDRSEDTQYF. The CDR3 nucleotides read TGCAGGACGCAGGACAGGTCTGAAGATACGCAGTATTTT.

The chain uses TRBV9 and TRBJ2-7; a weak D match, TRBD2 (6 bases). Between the trimmed V and J ends, which lost 0 bases and 5 bases, there was a span of 12 bases. This CDR3 has 14 residues. The germline V gene encodes CDR1 SGDLS and CDR2 YYNGEE. CDR3 nucleotides: TGTGCCAGCAGCGTAGATGCGGGAACGAACGAGCAGTACTTC. Amino acids: CASSVDAGTNEQYF.

The chain is built from TRBV30 and TRBJ2-3, with a weak D call TRBD2 (6 bases). The CDR3 is 10 residues long. The germline CDR1 and CDR2 sequences are GTSNPN and SVGIG (reference sequence). V dropped 5 bases and J dropped 6 bases, with 6 bases sitting between them. CDR3 amino acids: CAWGGDTQYF. The CDR3 nucleotides are TGTGCCTGGGGGGGGGATACGCAGTATTTT.

This clone was counted a few times. This chain links TRBV18 with TRBJ2-1; 8 bases match TRBD1. CDR1 and CDR2 from the germline V gene are KGHSH and LQKENI. J was trimmed by 7 bases and V by 3 bases; bases with no gene match: 8. This CDR3 is built from 15 residues. The CDR3 nucleotides read TGTGCCAGCTCACCGGGACAGGTCAAGGTGAATGAGCAGTTCTTC. Protein sequence: CASSPGQVKVNEQFF.

J is TRBJ2-2 and V is TRBV9; D may be TRBD2 (6 bases). CDR3 length: 14 amino acids. V lost 0 bases to trimming and J lost 6 bases, with 9 bases between them. CDR1 and CDR2 from the germline V gene are SGDLS and YYNGEE. Here the CDR3 reads CASSVGRAPGELFF. CDR3 in DNA: TGTGCCAGCAGCGTAGGGAGGGCCCCCGGGGAGCTGTTTTTT.

This clone was seen just once. The chain recombines TRBV28 with TRBJ1-5; tentative D call: TRBD1 (5 bases). There are 17 residues in the CDR3. Trimming removed 3 bases from V and 0 bases from J, with 15 bases in between. The germline gives CDR1 MDHEN, CDR2 SYDVKM. CDR3 coding DNA: TGTGCCAGCAGTTTGTCGCATGGGACTTATAGCAATCAGCCCCAGCATTTT. Translation gives CASSLSHGTYSNQPQHF.

This clone was counted only a few times. The V and J genes are TRBV7-2 and TRBJ1-2, with 10 bases identical to TRBD1. The germline CDR1 and CDR2 sequences are SGHTA and FQGNSA. Trimming at V came to 5 bases and at J to 5 bases, leaving 8 bases not matched to a gene. This CDR3 is built from 15 residues. CDR3 in amino acids: CASSLGQGRWYGYTF. The CDR3 bases are TGTGCCAGCAGCCTGGGACAGGGGCGATGGTATGGCTACACCTTC.

V is TRBV19 and J is TRBJ2-7, with D maybe TRBD1 (5 bases). The V end was cut by 3 bases, the J end by 3 bases, with 15 bases between. The V gene's germline CDR1 is LNHDA and CDR2 SQIVND (reference sequence). This CDR3 has 15 amino acids. The CDR3 loop reads CASSIFGRASYEQYF. CDR3 nucleotides: TGTGCCAGTAGTATCTTTGGCAGGGCAAGCTACGAGCAGTACTTC.

The chain is built from TRBV7-2 and TRBJ2-3; D ambiguous. Trimming removed 5 bases at V and 6 bases at J, with 15 bases between. The CDR3 covers 14 residues. CDR1 SGHTA and CDR2 FQGNSA come from the germline V gene. CDR3: CASSPPSLSDTQYF. DNA for the CDR3: TGTGCCAGCAGCCCTCCGTCTCTTTCCGATACGCAGTATTTT.

This sequence joins TRBV19 and TRBJ2-1, with D possibly TRBD1 on 6 matching bases. CDR1 LNHDA and CDR2 SQIVND come from the germline V gene (reference sequence). Trimming took 8 bases from V and 2 from J, leaving 19 bases between them. The CDR3 runs 16 residues. In DNA form, the CDR3 reads TGTGCCAGTCCTATGGGGGCCCCGAATCCCTACAATGAGCAGTTCTTC. It specifies CASPMGAPNPYNEQFF. Drawing the rest from reference TRBV19 and TRBJ2-1, the complete variable domain is DGGITQSPKYLFRKEGQNVTLSCEQNLNHDAMYWYRQDPGQGLRLIYYSQIVNDFQKGDIAEGYSVSREKKESFPLTVTSAQKNPTAFYLCASPMGAPNPYNEQFFGPGTRLTVL.

This chain links TRBV5-1 with TRBJ1-5, with D perhaps TRBD1 (6 bases). Trimming took off 3 bases at V and 2 bases at J, with 18 bases between the two ends. The CDR3 is made up of 17 amino acids. The V gene's germline CDR1 is SGHRS and CDR2 YFSETQ. CDR3 nucleotides: TGCGCCAGCAGCTCGAGGGCCTACAGGGATTGCAATCAGCCCCAGCATTTT. Its translation is CASSSRAYRDCNQPQHF.

This clone was found a few times. The J gene is TRBJ1-1, the V gene TRBV25-1; possibly TRBD1 for D (5 bases). This CDR3 has 12 residues. V was pared by 5 bases and J by 9 bases, with 13 bases between. Per the germline V gene, CDR1 is MGHDK and CDR2 is SYGVNS. The CDR3 bases are TGTGCCAGCAGTACAGGAAGTAGTAAAGCTTTCTTT. Translating it yields CASSTGSSKAFF.

V is TRBV6-5 and J is TRBJ2-2; D is unresolved. The CDR3 spans 12 residues. Germline CDR1 reads MNHEY; CDR2 reads SVGAGI. Trimming removed 6 bases from V and 7 bases from J, with 9 bases in between. CDR3 residues: CASSPFCGELFF. CDR3 coding DNA: TGTGCCAGCAGCCCTTTTTGCGGGGAGCTGTTTTTT.

V and J are TRBV27 and TRBJ2-7, with 11 nucleotides matching TRBD2. The CDR3 sequence is 18 residues long. Looked up from germline, CDR1 is MNHEY and CDR2 is SMNVEV (reference sequence). Germline trimming cut 6 bases from V and 2 bases from J; bases unmatched to any gene: 15. In nucleotides, the CDR3 is TGTGCCAGCAGATCTAGCGGGAGGCCCCGGGGGGCCCCCTACGAGCAGTACTTC. This translates into CASRSSGRPRGAPYEQYF.